This T cell receptor beta chain was identified in a study of cytomegalovirus exposure and HLA in healthy donors. Study-level background: Prior work identified some 120 million unique TCR beta sequences in about 179 million T cells. Study-level findings and limits: In the analysis, some V segments, TRBV6-2 and TRBV6-3 included, were excluded as indistinguishable.

Of note for this clone: What it binds is unknown.

PCR amplification relied on 60 Vbeta primers (plus 13 Jbeta primers). This table comes from immunoSEQ multiplex PCR, and its TCRdb copy is limited to in-frame clones, with some not included. The data show approximately 200,000 clones, 60% to 85% seen once. V trimming: 7 bases; J trimming: 7 bases; junction bases outside the gene matches: 7. The CDR3 is 13 residues long. Per germline, CDR1 MNHNS and CDR2 SASEGT. The specimen was PBMCs. The sequence came from a girl under 18 in good health and CMV-seropositive. The chain joins TRBV6-1 to TRBJ2-3; TRBD1 matches 8 bases. The CDR3: CASTSDRANTQYF. In nucleotides, the CDR3 is TGTGCCAGCACCTCGGACAGGGCGAATACGCAGTATTTT.